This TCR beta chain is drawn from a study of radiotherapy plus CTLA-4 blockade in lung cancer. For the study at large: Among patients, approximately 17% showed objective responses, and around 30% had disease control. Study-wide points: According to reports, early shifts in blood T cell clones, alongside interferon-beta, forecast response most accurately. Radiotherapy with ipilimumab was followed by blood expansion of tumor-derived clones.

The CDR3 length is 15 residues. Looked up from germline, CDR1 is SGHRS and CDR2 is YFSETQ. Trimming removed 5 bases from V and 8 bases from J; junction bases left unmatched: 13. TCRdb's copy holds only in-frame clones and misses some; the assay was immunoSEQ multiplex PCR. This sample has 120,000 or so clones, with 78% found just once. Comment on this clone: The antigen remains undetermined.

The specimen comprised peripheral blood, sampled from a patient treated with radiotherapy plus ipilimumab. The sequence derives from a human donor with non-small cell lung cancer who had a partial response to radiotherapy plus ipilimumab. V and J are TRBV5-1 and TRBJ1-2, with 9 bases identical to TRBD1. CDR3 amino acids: CASRPRTGDTDGYTF. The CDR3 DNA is TGCGCCAGCAGACCCCGGACAGGGGATACGGACGGCTACACCTTC.